This passage covers 25 T cell receptor beta chains from one sample sequenced in a study of graft-versus-host responses after intestinal transplantation. These TCRs' antigens remain unknown. Assay used: immunoSEQ multiplex PCR; TCRdb lists only in-frame clones, some missing. This table holds approximately 110,000 clones, roughly 92% found once. The sample was unstimulated CD4+ T cells sorted from spleen or lymph node cells, taken before transplant. The source is a human donor who was the organ donor for an intestinal transplant.

J is TRBJ1-4 and V is TRBV9; 10 bases match TRBD1. Germline V gene lookup returns CDR1 SGDLS and CDR2 YYNGEE. The ends lost 3 bases at V and 8 bases at J; junction bases unmatched: 7. The CDR3 has 15 amino acids. The DNA for the CDR3 is TGTGCCAGCAGCGAGGGGGGGACAGGGGACGAAAAACTGTTTTTT. This translates into CASSEGGTGDEKLFF.

V is TRBV19 and J is TRBJ1-5; D call uncertain. Germline values: CDR1 LNHDA, CDR2 SQIVND (reference sequence). The CDR3 is 15 amino acids. The V end lost 5 bases, the J end lost 5 bases, and 16 bases lay between the germline ends. CDR3 coding DNA: TGTGCCAGTAGTGTCCCGGGAGGACCTCATCAGCCCCAGCATTTT. Translated, it gives CASSVPGGPHQPQHF.

The V call is TRBV6-5, the J call TRBJ1-5; tentative D call: TRBD1 (5 bases). The CDR3 loop spans 13 amino acids. Trimming left V 4 bases short and J 4 bases short, with 8 bases between. The germline CDR1 and CDR2 sequences are MNHEY and SVGAGI. CDR3 region: CASSLTGNQPQHF. CDR3 coding DNA: TGTGCCAGCAGTTTAACAGGTAATCAGCCCCAGCATTTT.

The table lists this clone with a few counts. DNA for the CDR3: TGTGCCAGCAGTGAAGCGGTTCAGCCCCAGCATTTT. Its protein is CASSEAVQPQHF. The V call is TRBV6-1, the J call TRBJ1-5, with D hard to call. CDR1 is MNHNS, CDR2 SASEGT, per germline. The V gene lost 0 bases and the J gene lost 6 bases, with 3 bases spanning the gap. The CDR3 spans 12 residues.

V is TRBV11-1 and J is TRBJ2-4, with 8 bases that match TRBD2. The CDR3 covers 19 residues. The J segment lost 1 base and the V segment lost 1 base, leaving 12 bases of the junction unmatched. From germline, CDR1 is SGHAT and CDR2 FQDESV (reference sequence). Written as DNA, the CDR3 is TGTGCCAGCAGCTTAGGTTGGCTAGCGGGCTGGGGGGCCAAAAACATTCAGTACTTC. This translates into CASSLGWLAGWGAKNIQYF.

This chain links TRBV5-5 with TRBJ1-1; the match to TRBD1 covers 8 bases. The V segment lost 3 bases and the J segment 0 bases; nucleotides outside the gene matches: 10. Germline V gives CDR1 SGHKS, CDR2 YYEKEE (reference sequence). This CDR3 region has 17 residues. CDR3 nucleotide sequence: TGTGCCAGCAGCTCGTTAACAGGGGGTGGCATGAACACTGAAGCTTTCTTT. Encoded protein: CASSSLTGGGMNTEAFF.

This sequence joins TRBV7-7 and TRBJ2-5, with 8 bases fitting TRBD2. Trimming removed 2 bases from V and 4 bases from J; junction bases left unmatched: 6. The CDR3 has 15 residues. Germline CDR1 is SSHAT and CDR2 is FNYEAQ (reference sequence). The CDR3 bases are TGTGCCAGCAGCTTAATAAGCGGGAGTGGAGAGACCCAGTACTTC. It specifies CASSLISGSGETQYF.

The chain employs TRBV9 and TRBJ2-1, with 9 bases matching TRBD2. CDR1 is SGDLS and CDR2 is YYNGEE in the germline V gene. This CDR3 is 15 amino acids long. J gave up 8 bases and V 0 bases, and 6 bases lay outside the gene matches. The CDR3 reads CASSVEVSGRYEQFF. CDR3 nucleotides: TGTGCCAGCAGCGTAGAGGTTAGCGGGAGATATGAGCAGTTCTTC.

V usage is TRBV13 and J usage is TRBJ2-6; no reliable D call. Deletions cut 1 base from V and 4 bases from J, with 11 bases between. Germline values: CDR1 PRHDT, CDR2 FYEKMQ (reference sequence). The CDR3 loop spans 16 amino acids. In DNA form, the CDR3 reads TGTGCCAGCAGCTTAGTACGGGTGCCCGGGGCCAACGTCCTGACTTTC. Its translation: CASSLVRVPGANVLTF.

The chain has TRBV2 and TRBJ1-5; D not resolved. Germline V gene lookup returns CDR1 SNHLY and CDR2 FYNNEI. V shed 8 bases and J shed 2 bases, with 10 bases lying between them. The CDR3 is made up of 13 amino acids. The CDR3 region is CASAVFGNQPQHF. In DNA, the CDR3 is TGTGCCAGCGCGGTATTCGGCAATCAGCCCCAGCATTTT.

In its sample, this clone was seen once. J is TRBJ2-5 and V is TRBV11-1, with 8 bases fitting TRBD1. This CDR3 is 15 amino acids long. Germline V gene data show CDR1 as SGHAT and CDR2 as FQDESV (reference sequence). After removal of 4 bases from V and 5 bases from J, the junction contained 9 bases not matched to a gene. In DNA form, the CDR3 reads TGTGCCAGCAGCTGGAGACAGGGGTCGGGTGAGACCCAGTACTTC. This gives the protein CASSWRQGSGETQYF.

The J gene is TRBJ2-1, the V gene TRBV30, with 15 bases identical to TRBD2. V trimming: 5 bases; J trimming: 7 bases; junction bases outside the gene matches: 3. The CDR3 totals 14 residues. Germline CDR1 reads GTSNPN; CDR2 reads SVGIG (reference sequence). The CDR3 loop is CAWGGLAGGNEQFF. CDR3 sequence (DNA): TGTGCCTGGGGGGGACTAGCGGGAGGAAATGAGCAGTTCTTC.

This sequence joins TRBV5-6 and TRBJ2-5; D gene unclear. The CDR3 runs 15 residues. Germline V gene sequence: CDR1 SGHDT, CDR2 YYEEEE. V was clipped by 4 bases and J by 2 bases, with 15 bases between them. The CDR3: CASSITFYLQETQYF. CDR3 nucleotides: TGTGCCAGCAGCATTACATTCTATCTTCAAGAGACCCAGTACTTC.

This clone occurred once. V and J are TRBV5-1 and TRBJ2-5; D is unresolved. The last part of the DNA fits TRBJ2-7 better; the J call may be wrong. This CDR3 has 13 amino acids. Germline lookup yields CDR1 SGHRS and CDR2 YFSETQ. CDR3: CASSLDSTYEQYF. CDR3 DNA sequence: TGCGCCAGCAGCTTGGACAGTACCTACGAGCAGTACTTC.

The V and J genes are TRBV11-2 and TRBJ2-7; TRBD2 matches at 8 bases. Germline V gene sequence: CDR1 SGHAT, CDR2 FQNNGV. V gave up 5 bases and J gave up 6 bases; unmatched junction bases: 12. CDR3 size: 15 residues. CDR3 sequence reads: CASSLTTSEGGEQYF. CDR3 DNA: TGTGCCAGCAGCCTCACGACTAGCGAGGGAGGCGAGCAGTACTTC. The entire variable domain, with the rest obtained from reference TRBV11-2 and TRBJ2-7, is as follows: EAGVAQSPRYKIIEKRQSVAFWCNPISGHATLYWYQQILGQGPKLLIQFQNNGVVDDSQLPKDRFSAERLKGVDSTLKIQPAKLEDSAVYLCASSLTTSEGGEQYFGPGTRLTVT.

The chain couples TRBV6-1 to TRBJ2-7; possible D gene TRBD2, 5 bases. This CDR3 region has 13 residues. The V end lost 5 bases, the J end lost 4 bases, and 12 bases lay between the germline ends. Germline V gene sequence: CDR1 MNHNS, CDR2 SASEGT. The CDR3 DNA is TGTGCCAGCAGTCCGAGAGAGGGTTACGAGCAGTACTTC. Its protein product is CASSPREGYEQYF.

This clone was counted a single time. J is TRBJ1-5 and V is TRBV9; D gene ambiguous. There are 13 residues in the CDR3. Trimming removed 3 bases at V and 6 bases at J, with 10 bases between. Germline CDR1 and CDR2: SGDLS and YYNGEE. The CDR3 here is CASSGVGGQPQHF. In DNA, the CDR3 is TGTGCCAGCAGCGGGGTCGGCGGTCAGCCCCAGCATTTT.

The genes are TRBV18 and TRBJ1-4; no clear D gene. The V gene lost 4 bases and the J gene lost 0 bases, with 6 bases spanning the gap. This CDR3 comprises 14 residues. Germline CDR1 and CDR2: KGHSH and LQKENI. The CDR3 DNA is TGTGCCAGCTCACTTTCCGCAACTAATGAAAAACTGTTTTTT. This codes for CASSLSATNEKLFF.

This clone has just a few counts. The chain is built from TRBV5-8 and TRBJ2-7, with 12 bases fitting TRBD2. The CDR3 spans 15 residues. Trimming cost V 4 bases and J 0 bases; bases outside gene matches: 2. CDR1 and CDR2 (germline): SGHTS, YDEGEE. CDR3 DNA: TGTGCCAGCAGCGCGGGACTAGCGGGCTCCTACGAGCAGTACTTC. Translation gives CASSAGLAGSYEQYF.

The chain uses TRBV19 and TRBJ1-2, with D possibly being TRBD1 (6 bases). The germline CDR1 and CDR2 sequences are LNHDA and SQIVND (reference sequence). Trimming removed 7 bases at V and 6 bases at J, with 12 bases between. This CDR3 has 12 residues. The CDR3 is CASTLEGDGYTF. CDR3 DNA: TGTGCCAGTACCCTGGAGGGGGATGGCTACACCTTC.

This sequence joins TRBV15 and TRBJ2-3; 8 bases are a match to TRBD1. The ends lost 0 bases at V and 4 bases at J; junction bases unmatched: 3. The CDR3 length is 15 residues. Germline V gene data show CDR1 as LNHNV and CDR2 as YYDKDF (reference sequence). CDR3 protein: CATSREDRDADTQYF. The CDR3 region has the DNA TGTGCCACCAGCAGAGAGGACAGGGATGCAGATACGCAGTATTTT. Full variable domain (remainder filled in from reference TRBV15 and TRBJ2-3): DAMVIQNPRYQVTQFGKPVTLSCSQTLNHNVMYWYQQKSSQAPKLLFHYYDKDFNNEADTPDNFQSRRPNTSFCFLDIRSPGLGDTAMYLCATSREDRDADTQYFGPGTRLTVL.

The chain couples TRBV7-2 to TRBJ2-1; D gene unclear. The length of the CDR3 is 14 residues. Germline CDR1 SGHTA, CDR2 FQGNSA. V lost 0 bases, J lost 4 bases, and 7 bases lay in between. The CDR3 reads CASSLASGYNEQFF. The CDR3 DNA is TGTGCCAGCAGCTTAGCTTCGGGTTACAATGAGCAGTTCTTC. The whole variable domain, filled in from reference TRBV7-2 and TRBJ2-1, reads GAGVSQSPSNKVTEKGKDVELRCDPISGHTALYWYRQSLGQGLEFLIYFQGNSAPDKSGLPSDRFSAERTGGSVSTLTIQRTQQEDSAVYLCASSLASGYNEQFFGPGTRLTVL.

V gene TRBV20-1 combines with J gene TRBJ2-7; D is unresolved. Germline lookup yields CDR1 DFQATT and CDR2 SNEGSKA (reference sequence). The V end lost 2 bases, the J end lost 5 bases, and 7 bases lay between the germline ends. The CDR3 spans 11 residues. DNA of the CDR3: TGCAGTGCTAGACCCATGAACGAGCAGTACTTC. Protein sequence: CSARPMNEQYF.

V and J are TRBV6-9 and TRBJ2-3; TRBD2 agrees at 8 bases. This CDR3 has 15 residues. The V and J ends lost 3 bases and 4 bases, in that order; junction bases with no gene match: 6. Germline V CDR1 and CDR2: MNHGY, SVAAGI. This CDR3 is CASSYPAGAADTQYF. The CDR3 coding sequence is TGTGCCAGCAGTTACCCAGCGGGAGCGGCAGATACGCAGTATTTT.

The rearrangement links TRBV19 to TRBJ1-1; D is unclear. CDR1 and CDR2 from the germline V gene are LNHDA and SQIVND (reference sequence). The CDR3 totals 11 residues. The ends were cut back, 7 bases at V and 4 bases at J, with 7 bases in the middle. In nucleotides, the CDR3 is TGTGCCAGTATGGGGAGCACTGAAGCTTTCTTT. Protein sequence: CASMGSTEAFF.